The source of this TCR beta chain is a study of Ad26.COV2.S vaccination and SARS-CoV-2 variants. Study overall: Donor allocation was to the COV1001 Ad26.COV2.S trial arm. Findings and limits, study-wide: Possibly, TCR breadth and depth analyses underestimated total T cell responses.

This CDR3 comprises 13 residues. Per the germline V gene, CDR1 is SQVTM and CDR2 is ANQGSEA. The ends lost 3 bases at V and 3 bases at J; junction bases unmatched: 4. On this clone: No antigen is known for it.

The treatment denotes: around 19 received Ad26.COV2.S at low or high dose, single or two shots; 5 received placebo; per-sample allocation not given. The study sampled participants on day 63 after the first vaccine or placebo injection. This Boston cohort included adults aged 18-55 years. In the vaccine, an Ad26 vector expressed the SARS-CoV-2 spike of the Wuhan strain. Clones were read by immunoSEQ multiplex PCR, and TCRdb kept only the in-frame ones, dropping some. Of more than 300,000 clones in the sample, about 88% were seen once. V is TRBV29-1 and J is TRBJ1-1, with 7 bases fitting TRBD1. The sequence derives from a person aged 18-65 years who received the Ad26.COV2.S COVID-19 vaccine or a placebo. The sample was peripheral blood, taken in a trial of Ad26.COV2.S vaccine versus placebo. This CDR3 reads CSVDRGADTEAFF. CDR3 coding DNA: TGCAGCGTTGACAGGGGGGCAGACACTGAAGCTTTCTTT.